Following are 16 T cell receptor beta chains from one sample sequenced in a study of Graves' ophthalmopathy and Graves' hyperthyroidism. TCR beta CDR3 amplification used RNA transcripts. HTBI-primed RT-PCR formed the first round, and a multiplex PCR formed the second. TCRdb re-called the multiplex PCR reads with MiXCR, one entry per CDR3 protein. The table includes 600,000 to 650,000 distinct CDR3 sequences, approximately 21% detected once. The sequenced material came from peripheral blood. The receptors originated from a woman aged 18-29 years with stable Graves' hyperthyroidism. Some clones in this sample may be carry-over from other donors' samples.

The table lists this clonotype with many counts. This chain uses TRBV11-2 with TRBJ1-1; D is ambiguous. This CDR3 contains 15 residues. Trimming cost V 5 bases and J 11 bases, with 24 bases left between them. CDR1 SGHAT and CDR2 FQNNGV come from the germline V gene. Written as DNA, the CDR3 is TGTGCCAGCAGCCCTGGTCTCAGCCCTGTCGTGGAGGCTTTCTTT. Translated, it gives CASSPGLSPVVEAFF.

This clonotype came up many times. J is TRBJ2-7 and V is TRBV7-9, with 10 bases identical to TRBD1. Germline V gene sequence: CDR1 SEHNR, CDR2 FQNEAQ (reference sequence). After removal of 5 bases from V and 3 bases from J, the junction contained 7 bases not matched to a gene. This CDR3 region has 15 residues. CDR3 in amino acids: CASSSRDRGIYEQYF. CDR3 nucleotides: TGTGCCAGCAGCAGCCGGGACAGGGGAATCTACGAGCAGTACTTC.

This sequence joins TRBV9 and TRBJ2-7; TRBD2 aligns across 11 bases. This CDR3 contains 16 residues. Germline CDR1 reads SGDLS; CDR2 reads YYNGEE. Unmatched junction bases numbered 6, after V lost 4 bases and J lost 0 bases. CDR3 nucleotides: TGTGCCAGCAGCCCGAGACTAGCGGGACACTCCTACGAGCAGTACTTC. This codes for CASSPRLAGHSYEQYF.

This clonotype has only a few counts. CDR3 nucleotide sequence: TGTGCCAGCAGTCCGGACCCTAGCGGGGGGAACACCGGGGAGCTGTTTTTT. Protein product: CASSPDPSGGNTGELFF. The V call is TRBV11-2, the J call TRBJ2-2, with 10 bases lining up with TRBD2. Trimming took 6 bases from V and 1 from J; bases not matched to a gene: 8. This CDR3 comprises 17 residues. CDR1 is SGHAT, CDR2 FQNNGV, per germline. Looking up the rest from reference TRBV11-2 and TRBJ2-2 gives the full variable domain: EAGVAQSPRYKIIEKRQSVAFWCNPISGHATLYWYQQILGQGPKLLIQFQNNGVVDDSQLPKDRFSAERLKGVDSTLKIQPAKLEDSAVYLCASSPDPSGGNTGELFFGEGSRLTVL.

This clonotype was picked up many times. The chain couples TRBV18 to TRBJ1-1; D is undetermined. The CDR3 consists of 12 residues. Trimming cost V 8 bases and J 3 bases, with 10 bases left between them. Germline V gives CDR1 KGHSH, CDR2 LQKENI. The CDR3 region has the DNA TGTGCCAGCCGATGGGGAGACACTGAAGCTTTCTTT. Translating it yields CASRWGDTEAFF.

This clonotype came up many times. The chain combines TRBV20-1 with TRBJ2-7, with D unresolved. V dropped 0 bases and J dropped 0 bases, with 9 bases sitting between them. This CDR3 comprises 14 residues. Looked up from germline, CDR1 is DFQATT and CDR2 is SNEGSKA (reference sequence). This CDR3 is CSARDLTTSYEQYF. CDR3 nucleotides: TGCAGTGCTAGAGATCTCACTACCTCCTACGAGCAGTACTTC.

This clonotype came up a few times. The CDR3 loop reads CASSSPRTGLPPYEQYF. The CDR3 nucleotides read TGTGCCAGCAGCTCCCCCCGGACAGGCCTACCTCCATACGAGCAGTACTTC. The chain couples TRBV11-1 to TRBJ2-7, with 7 bases aligning to TRBD1. CDR1 is SGHAT, CDR2 FQDESV, per germline (reference sequence). CDR3 size: 17 residues. Losses at the gene ends were 4 bases for V and 4 bases for J; bases not matched to a gene: 16.

In this sample, this clonotype turned up many times. The V and J genes are TRBV6-5 and TRBJ2-5, with 10 nucleotides matching TRBD2. V gave up 5 bases and J gave up 0 bases; unmatched junction bases: 12. This CDR3 region has 18 residues. From germline, CDR1 is MNHEY and CDR2 SVGAGI. CDR3 nucleotides: TGTGCCAGCAGTACACTTAGCGGGAGGCCCTCGTACCAAGAGACCCAGTACTTC. It yields the protein CASSTLSGRPSYQETQYF.

The chain joins TRBV27 to TRBJ2-7, with TRBD2 matching over 8 bases. Trimming at V came to 1 base and at J to 5 bases, leaving 4 bases not matched to a gene. The CDR3 covers 14 residues. The germline gives CDR1 MNHEY, CDR2 SMNVEV (reference sequence). Here the CDR3 DNA reads TGTGCCAGCAGTTTATTGGGACTAGTCCACGAGCAGTACTTC. This translates into CASSLLGLVHEQYF.

CDR3 in amino acids: CASAEPGARVYGYTF. The CDR3 DNA reads TGTGCCAGCGCAGAACCTGGGGCCAGGGTCTATGGCTACACCTTC. The V gene is TRBV12-3 or TRBV12-4, the J gene TRBJ1-2; possible D gene TRBD1, 5 bases. This CDR3 has 15 residues. Trimming cost V 8 bases and J 4 bases, with 20 bases left between them.

The chain employs TRBV5-1 and TRBJ2-5, with D uncertain. V dropped 2 bases and J dropped 0 bases, with 8 bases sitting between them. CDR3 length: 14 amino acids. Germline assignment: CDR1 SGHRS and CDR2 YFSETQ. The CDR3 sequence is CASSFDGYQETQYF. In nucleotides, the CDR3 is TGCGCCAGCAGCTTCGACGGGTACCAAGAGACCCAGTACTTC.

Concerning this clonotype itself: With a much larger clone just one base away, this may be a read error. V is TRBV3-1 and J is TRBJ2-5; TRBD1 matches 7 bases. J was trimmed by 8 bases and V by 5 bases; bases with no gene match: 11. The CDR3 has 14 amino acids. Germline V gives CDR1 LGHDT, CDR2 YNNKEL (reference sequence). DNA for the CDR3: TGTGCCAGCAGCTCCTCGACAGGGCGAGATACCCAGTACTTC. This encodes CASSSSTGRDTQYF.

This rearrangement joins TRBV2 to TRBJ2-5; D ambiguous. CDR3 length: 17 residues. Trimming left V 2 bases short and J 1 base short, with 17 bases between. The germline CDR1 and CDR2 sequences are SNHLY and FYNNEI. The CDR3 DNA reads TGTGCCAGCAGTGAATTCCCCCGGGCAACCCTCCAAGAGACCCAGTACTTC. This encodes CASSEFPRATLQETQYF.

This clonotype came up a few times. V gene TRBV28 combines with J gene TRBJ2-7; 8 nucleotides align to TRBD1. Unmatched junction bases numbered 5, after V lost 9 bases and J lost 7 bases. The CDR3 spans 11 residues. Germline-derived CDR1 and CDR2 are MDHEN and SYDVKM. The CDR3, as DNA: TGTGCCAGTCAGACAGGGGTTGAGCAGTACTTC. It specifies CASQTGVEQYF.

V usage is TRBV15 and J usage is TRBJ1-5; tentatively, D is TRBD1 (5 bases). V shed 0 bases and J shed 1 base, with 10 bases lying between them. The CDR3 has 16 residues. Germline CDR1 is LNHNV and CDR2 is YYDKDF (reference sequence). DNA of the CDR3: TGTGCCACCAGCAGAGATTACGGGGGAAGCAATCAGCCCCAGCATTTT. It encodes CATSRDYGGSNQPQHF.

The chain uses TRBV4-2 and TRBJ2-7; tentative D call: TRBD1 (6 bases). From germline, CDR1 is LGHNA and CDR2 YNFKEQ. V gave up 4 bases and J gave up 2 bases, with 15 bases separating them. This CDR3 region has 15 residues. The DNA for the CDR3 is TGTGCCAGCAGCCCCAACAGGGAGAGGGCCTACGAGCAGTACTTC. Translated: CASSPNRERAYEQYF.